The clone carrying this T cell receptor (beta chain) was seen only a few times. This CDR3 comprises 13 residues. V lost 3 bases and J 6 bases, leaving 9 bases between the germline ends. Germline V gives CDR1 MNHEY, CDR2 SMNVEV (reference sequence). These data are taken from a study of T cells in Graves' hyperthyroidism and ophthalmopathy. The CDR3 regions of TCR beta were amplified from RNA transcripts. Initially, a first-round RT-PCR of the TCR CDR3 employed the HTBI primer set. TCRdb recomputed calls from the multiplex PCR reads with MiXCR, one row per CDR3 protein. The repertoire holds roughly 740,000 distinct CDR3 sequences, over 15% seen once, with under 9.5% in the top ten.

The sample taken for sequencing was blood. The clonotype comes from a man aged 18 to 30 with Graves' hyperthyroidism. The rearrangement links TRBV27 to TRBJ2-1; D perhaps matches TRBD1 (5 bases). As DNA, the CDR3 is TGTGCCAGCAGTTTTTCAGGGCTCAATGAGCAGTTCTTC. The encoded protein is CASSFSGLNEQFF.